Detailed here is one T cell receptor (beta chain). TCRdb's table, derived via immunoSEQ multiplex PCR, lists solely in-frame clones and lacks some. The table records around 190,000 clones, about 81% of them present only once. Living in 24 US areas, the participants were between about 18 and 100 years of age. For recovered donors of Cohort 3, there were two negative PCRs, clearance, or symptom resolution. The data derive from a study of blood T cell repertoires in COVID-19. Whole-study context: Italy, Spain and the United States were the sources of the convalescent and acute COVID-19 samples.

Deletions cut 0 bases from V and 9 bases from J, with 10 bases between. CDR1 SGHDT and CDR2 YYEEEE come from the germline V gene. The CDR3 contains 13 residues. Sequenced sample: PBMCs or T cells enriched from blood (not recorded which). This receptor was identified in a middle-aged man who had recovered from COVID-19. This sequence joins TRBV5-6 and TRBJ2-1, with D hard to call. The DNA of the CDR3 is TGTGCCAGCAGCTTGGAATGGTCAGGTGAGCAGTTCTTC. This codes for CASSLEWSGEQFF. The full variable domain, completed using reference TRBV5-6 and TRBJ2-1, is DAGVTQSPTHLIKTRGQQVTLRCSPKSGHDTVSWYQQALGQGPQFIFQYYEEEERQRGNFPDRFSGHQFPNYSSELNVNALLLGDSALYLCASSLEWSGEQFFGPGTRLTVL.